A single sample gave rise to the 23 T cell receptor beta chains below, sequenced in a study of shared clonotypes between healthy human individuals. TCRdb keeps only in-frame clones here, not all; method: immunoSEQ multiplex PCR. The data show about 820,000 clones, 90% to 95% seen once. Naive CD8 cells lacked CD45RO, underwent positive selection for CCR7 and left out terminally differentiated effector memory CD45RA+ cells. Material for sequencing was naive CD8+ T cells sorted from blood. Every receptor here comes from a man aged 25-45 years in good health.

The CDR3 is CASSLAPLLDTIYF. The CDR3 bases are TGTGCCAGCAGCTTAGCTCCTTTACTGGACACCATATATTTT. The chain employs TRBV11-2 and TRBJ1-3, with unresolved D. Trimming pared 1 base from V and 8 bases from J, leaving 12 bases between. This CDR3 contains 14 residues. CDR1 and CDR2 from the germline V gene are SGHAT and FQNNGV.

Only one count was recorded for this clone. The gene calls are TRBV21-1 and TRBJ2-7; TRBD1, the table's D call, lacks a check against the DNA. TRBV21-1 is flagged as a pseudogene. The CDR3 is made up of 16 amino acids. The chain's CDR3 is CASSKPTGMGTYEQYF. As DNA, the CDR3 is TGTGCCAGCAGCAAACCTACAGGGATGGGAACCTACGAGCAGTACTTC.

V usage is TRBV7-6 and J usage is TRBJ2-2, with 9 bases matching TRBD2. This CDR3 has 18 residues. Germline trimming cut 1 base from V and 2 bases from J; bases unmatched to any gene: 8. Germline values: CDR1 SGHVS, CDR2 FNYEAQ. CDR3 region: CASSLEATSGHNTGELFF. The CDR3 nucleotides are TGTGCCAGCAGCTTAGAGGCGACTAGCGGACACAACACCGGGGAGCTGTTTTTT. Together with reference TRBV7-6 and TRBJ2-2, the CDR3 gives the full variable domain: GAGVSQSPRYKVTKRGQDVALRCDPISGHVSLYWYRQALGQGPEFLTYFNYEAQQDKSGLPNDRFSAERPEGSISTLTIQRTEQRDSAMYRCASSLEATSGHNTGELFFGEGSRLTVL.

V gene TRBV19 combines with J gene TRBJ2-7; weak D call: TRBD2 (5 bases). Germline V gene sequence: CDR1 LNHDA, CDR2 SQIVND (reference sequence). The CDR3 spans 14 residues. The V end lost 1 base, the J end lost 3 bases, and 10 bases lay between the germline ends. CDR3 nucleotides: TGTGCCAGTAGTATAGCCCGAGGGTTCTACGAGCAGTACTTC. Translated, it gives CASSIARGFYEQYF.

This clone appeared a single time. V is TRBV27 and J is TRBJ2-3, with 8 bases identical to TRBD2. Trimming removed 4 bases from V and 1 base from J; junction bases left unmatched: 10. The CDR3 contains 17 residues. Per germline, CDR1 MNHEY and CDR2 SMNVEV (reference sequence). CDR3 nucleotide sequence: TGTGCCAGCAGTTACGGTCAGCGGGAGCGGGGCACAGATACGCAGTATTTT. Translating gives CASSYGQRERGTDTQYF.

V gene TRBV2 combines with J gene TRBJ2-7; D gene unclear. The CDR3 has 12 amino acids. Trimming stripped 7 bases from V and 4 bases from J, with 11 bases between. Per the germline V gene, CDR1 is SNHLY and CDR2 is FYNNEI. The CDR3 spells CASTLRIYEQYF. As DNA, the CDR3 is TGTGCCAGCACCCTGCGGATTTACGAGCAGTACTTC.

The rearrangement uses TRBV28 and TRBJ2-7; 8 nucleotides align to TRBD1. This CDR3 is 15 amino acids long. Germline V CDR1 and CDR2: MDHEN, SYDVKM. With 4 bases clipped from V and 3 bases from J, the junction kept 8 bases outside the gene matches. CDR3 loop: CASSYPADRDYEQYF. The DNA of the CDR3 is TGTGCCAGCAGTTACCCCGCGGACAGGGACTACGAGCAGTACTTC.

The chain links TRBV28 to TRBJ2-1; TRBD1 agrees at 8 bases. CDR1 and CDR2 (germline): MDHEN, SYDVKM. With 5 bases clipped from V and 4 bases from J, the junction kept 16 bases outside the gene matches. This CDR3 contains 18 residues. The CDR3, as DNA: TGTGCCAGCAGTCAGATATTCGGACAGGGCGAGATTTACAATGAGCAGTTCTTC. Translation gives CASSQIFGQGEIYNEQFF.

The V gene is TRBV27, the J gene TRBJ1-4; no definite D call. This CDR3 has 18 residues. Trimming took 1 base from V and 5 from J, leaving 20 bases between them. Per germline, CDR1 MNHEY and CDR2 SMNVEV (reference sequence). The CDR3 sequence is CASSLLPGFPGSNEKLFF. CDR3 coding DNA: TGTGCCAGCAGTTTATTGCCAGGTTTCCCCGGCTCGAATGAAAAACTGTTTTTT.

CDR3 amino acids: CACALAGGKGDTQYF. The DNA for the CDR3 is TGTGCCTGTGCTTTAGCGGGAGGGAAGGGGGATACGCAGTATTTT. The V and J genes are TRBV30 and TRBJ2-3; TRBD2 agrees at 11 bases. The ends lost 6 bases at V and 6 bases at J; junction bases unmatched: 11. The CDR3 length is 15 residues. Germline CDR1 and CDR2: GTSNPN and SVGIG (reference sequence).

The chain uses TRBV6-4 and TRBJ2-7; D could derive from TRBD1 or TRBD2 (5 bases each). Germline V lookup: CDR1 MRHNA, CDR2 SNTAGT. CDR3 length equals 13 residues. The V gene lost 2 bases and the J gene lost 6 bases, with 11 bases spanning the gap. The CDR3 here is CASSDGAGSEQYF. The CDR3 region has the DNA TGTGCCAGCAGTGACGGGGCGGGCTCCGAGCAGTACTTC.

The chain employs TRBV15 and TRBJ1-1, with 7 bases identical to TRBD1. Germline V gene lookup returns CDR1 LNHNV and CDR2 YYDKDF (reference sequence). J gave up 4 bases and V 8 bases, and 13 bases lay outside the gene matches. CDR3 length: 15 residues. DNA of the CDR3: TGTGCCACCCGGATCAAAGACAGGGCTGTCACTGAAGCTTTCTTT. Translated, it gives CATRIKDRAVTEAFF.

The chain is built from TRBV12-5 and TRBJ2-3, with a tentative D call TRBD1 (5 bases). The germline V gene has CDR1 LGHNT and CDR2 FRNRAP. The V end lost 3 bases, the J end lost 2 bases, and 15 bases lay between the germline ends. This CDR3 is built from 16 residues. CDR3 DNA sequence: TGTGCTAGTGGTTTCCTTGACAGTCCTTACACAGATACGCAGTATTTT. It translates to CASGFLDSPYTDTQYF. The full variable domain, its missing parts supplied by reference TRBV12-5 and TRBJ2-3, is DARVTQTPRHKVTEMGQEVTMRCQPILGHNTVFWYRQTMMQGLELLAYFRNRAPLDDSGMPKDRFSAEMPDATLATLKIQPSEPRDSAVYFCASGFLDSPYTDTQYFGPGTRLTVL.

This chain links TRBV10-1 with TRBJ2-7; D is unclear. Trimming removed 1 base at V and 3 bases at J, with 7 bases between. Germline V lookup: CDR1 WNHNN, CDR2 SYGVQD (reference sequence). This CDR3 region has 13 residues. CDR3 coding DNA: TGCGCCAGCAGTGAGTGGGCTAGCTACGAGCAGTACTTC. As protein: CASSEWASYEQYF.

On this clone: Other nucleotide sequences in the sample specify the same CDR3. The V gene is TRBV9, the J gene TRBJ2-1; 8 bases are a match to TRBD2. Per the germline V gene, CDR1 is SGDLS and CDR2 is YYNGEE. V gave up 4 bases and J gave up 2 bases; unmatched junction bases: 5. CDR3 size: 15 residues. The CDR3: CASSPRTSPYNEQFF. Written as DNA, the CDR3 is TGTGCCAGCAGCCCCCGGACTAGCCCCTACAATGAGCAGTTCTTC.

This chain connects TRBV6-5 to TRBJ1-1; 7 bases agree with TRBD1. The trim removed 2 bases at V and 8 bases at J, leaving 5 bases unmatched. CDR1 is MNHEY, CDR2 SVGAGI, per germline. CDR3 length equals 13 residues. As DNA, the CDR3 is TGTGCCAGCAGTTACGGGTTGGACAGGGAAGCTTTCTTT. Protein: CASSYGLDREAFF.

V and J are TRBV7-2 and TRBJ2-1; TRBD2 aligns across 10 bases. Looked up from germline, CDR1 is SGHTA and CDR2 is FQGNSA. This CDR3 is 17 amino acids long. V dropped 0 bases and J dropped 5; count of bases not matched to a gene: 7. CDR3 sequence (DNA): TGTGCCAGCAGCTTAGCCCCTAGCGGGAGCGTAGACAATGAGCAGTTCTTC. Amino acid sequence: CASSLAPSGSVDNEQFF.

For the CDR3, the DNA is TGTGCCAGCAGCGATTCCGGGACGGGTAATGAAAAACTGTTTTTT. Translation: CASSDSGTGNEKLFF. J is TRBJ1-4 and V is TRBV7-8; the D gene is possibly TRBD1 (5 bases). This CDR3 has 15 amino acids. Germline CDR1 and CDR2: SGHVS and FQNEAQ. V shed 5 bases and J shed 4 bases, with 14 bases lying between them.

This sequence joins TRBV29-1 and TRBJ2-2; 7 bases line up with TRBD1. V lost 7 bases, J lost 0 bases, and 14 bases stayed unmatched. The germline CDR1 and CDR2 sequences are SQVTM and ANQGSEA. The CDR3 is 17 amino acids. This CDR3 is CSAAGTVNVANTGELFF. CDR3 nucleotide sequence: TGCAGCGCTGCCGGGACAGTAAACGTCGCGAACACCGGGGAGCTGTTTTTT.

This chain uses TRBV30 with TRBJ2-1, with TRBD2 identical over 9 bases. The trim removed 0 bases at V and 5 bases at J, leaving 11 bases unmatched. The CDR3 covers 17 residues. Germline CDR1 GTSNPN, CDR2 SVGIG (reference sequence). The CDR3 DNA reads as TGTGCCTGGAGTGTACAAAGCGGGAGGCCGGGTAACAATGAGCAGTTCTTC. This encodes CAWSVQSGRPGNNEQFF. Full variable domain (rest looked up from reference TRBV30 and TRBJ2-1): SQTIHQWPATLVQPVGSPLSLECTVEGTSNPNLYWYRQAAGRGLQLLFYSVGIGQISSEVPQNLSASRPQDRQFILSSKKLLLSDSGFYLCAWSVQSGRPGNNEQFFGPGTRLTVL.

CDR3 in amino acids: CASSHPFYEQYF. In DNA, the CDR3 is TGTGCCAGCAGCCACCCCTTCTACGAGCAGTACTTC. V and J are TRBV28 and TRBJ2-7, with D unresolved. V shed 6 bases and J shed 3 bases, with 9 bases lying between them. The CDR3 has 12 residues. The germline CDR1 and CDR2 sequences are MDHEN and SYDVKM.

The rearrangement joins TRBV7-9 to TRBJ2-7; 7 bases fit TRBD1. Germline V gene data show CDR1 as SEHNR and CDR2 as FQNEAQ (reference sequence). Trimming took 5 bases from V and 2 from J; bases not matched to a gene: 6. CDR3 length equals 14 residues. Here the CDR3 DNA reads TGTGCCAGCAGCCCAAGGACAGGAGCCTACGAGCAGTACTTC. Translated: CASSPRTGAYEQYF.

The chain couples TRBV19 to TRBJ2-2; 11 nucleotides align to TRBD2. V gave up 3 bases and J gave up 5 bases; unmatched junction bases: 8. This CDR3 region has 17 residues. Germline V gene sequence: CDR1 LNHDA, CDR2 SQIVND (reference sequence). The CDR3 DNA follows: TGTGCCAGTAGTATTTCGCTAGCGGGAGGACTTACCGGGGAGCTGTTTTTT. It specifies CASSISLAGGLTGELFF.